A single sample is the source of the 24 T cell receptor beta chains below, sequenced in a study of shared clonotypes between healthy human individuals. TCRdb keeps only in-frame clones here, not all; method: immunoSEQ multiplex PCR. The table shows some 2,100,000 clones, with nearly 97% occurring only once. Material for sequencing was naive CD4+ T cells sorted from blood. Specified subset: CD45RA+ positively selected. All receptors derive from a man younger than 35 in good health.

The chain links TRBV5-4 to TRBJ2-1, with no clear D. V was cut by 2 bases and J by 1 base, with 10 bases left in between. Germline V gene data show CDR1 as SGHNT and CDR2 as YYREEE (reference sequence). CDR3 size: 15 residues. CDR3 region: CASSFSSESYNEQFF. The CDR3 nucleotides read TGTGCCAGCAGCTTTTCGTCAGAATCCTACAATGAGCAGTTCTTC.

With regard to this clone: The same CDR3 can be traced to other DNA sequences in this sample. This rearrangement joins TRBV6-5 to TRBJ1-2, with 8 bases that match TRBD1. V shed 6 bases, J shed 6 bases, and the junction held 3 bases outside the gene matches. Germline V CDR1 and CDR2: MNHEY, SVGAGI. CDR3 length: 12 residues. CDR3 region: CASRRQGNGYTF. CDR3 nucleotide sequence: TGTGCCAGCAGAAGACAGGGGAATGGCTACACCTTC.

The J gene is TRBJ1-2, the V gene TRBV5-1; the match to TRBD1 covers 12 bases. Germline-derived CDR1 and CDR2 are SGHRS and YFSETQ. The junction had 14 bases not matched to a gene; V was cut back by 6 bases and J by 2 bases. The CDR3 has 18 amino acids. CDR3 residues: CASTPGPGQGALNYGYTF. In nucleotides, the CDR3 is TGCGCCAGCACTCCTGGTCCGGGACAGGGGGCGTTGAACTATGGCTACACCTTC. The complete variable domain, with remaining parts taken from reference TRBV5-1 and TRBJ1-2, reads KAGVTQTPRYLIKTRGQQVTLSCSPISGHRSVSWYQQTPGQGLQFLFEYFSETQRNKGNFPGRFSGRQFSNSRSEMNVSTLELGDSALYLCASTPGPGQGALNYGYTFGSGTRLTVV.

The chain joins TRBV6-6 to TRBJ2-3, with 9 bases fitting TRBD1. CDR3 length equals 14 residues. Germline CDR1 is MNHNY and CDR2 is SVGAGI (reference sequence). The V gene end was trimmed by 5 bases and the J gene end by 4 bases; junction bases not matched to a gene: 4. In DNA form, the CDR3 reads TGTGCCAGCAGTCCGGACAGGGGCCCAGATACGCAGTATTTT. This sequence encodes CASSPDRGPDTQYF.

Comment on this clone: Other DNA sequences in this sample translate to the same CDR3. This chain links TRBV5-1 with TRBJ2-7; D perhaps matches TRBD2 (6 bases). Germline V gives CDR1 SGHRS, CDR2 YFSETQ. The CDR3 is 13 amino acids. V lost 3 bases, J lost 1 base, and 8 bases lay in between. CDR3 nucleotides: TGCGCCAGCAGCTGGGGGGATTCCTACGAGCAGTACTTC. This sequence encodes CASSWGDSYEQYF.

The V and J genes are TRBV9 and TRBJ2-5; 11 nucleotides match TRBD2. V lost 0 bases, J lost 4 bases, and 5 bases stayed unmatched. The CDR3 sequence is 16 residues long. CDR1 is SGDLS, CDR2 YYNGEE, per germline. Written as DNA, the CDR3 is TGTGCCAGCAGCGTAGGTAGTAGCGGGGGGGCAGAGACCCAGTACTTC. Its translation is CASSVGSSGGAETQYF. Full variable domain (missing parts from reference TRBV9 and TRBJ2-5): DSGVTQTPKHLITATGQRVTLRCSPRSGDLSVYWYQQSLDQGLQFLIQYYNGEERAKGNILERFSAQQFPDLHSELNLSSLELGDSALYFCASSVGSSGGAETQYFGPGTRLLVL.

The chain is built from TRBV4-2 and TRBJ2-1; 13 bases line up with TRBD2. V lost 1 base, J lost 11 bases, and 5 bases stayed unmatched. This CDR3 has 15 amino acids. CDR1 is LGHNA, CDR2 YNFKEQ, per germline. The CDR3 protein is CASSQAETSGGKQFF. Here the CDR3 DNA reads TGTGCCAGCAGCCAAGCCGAGACTAGCGGGGGGAAGCAGTTCTTC.

V and J are TRBV9 and TRBJ2-7; D may correspond to TRBD1 or TRBD2 (6 bases each). CDR1 and CDR2 (germline): SGDLS, YYNGEE. Trimming pared 4 bases from V and 1 base from J, leaving 12 bases between. CDR3 length equals 14 residues. The chain's CDR3 is CASSFGGGSYEQYF. Written as DNA, the CDR3 is TGTGCCAGCAGCTTCGGGGGCGGATCCTACGAGCAGTACTTC. Drawing the rest from reference TRBV9 and TRBJ2-7, the complete variable domain is DSGVTQTPKHLITATGQRVTLRCSPRSGDLSVYWYQQSLDQGLQFLIQYYNGEERAKGNILERFSAQQFPDLHSELNLSSLELGDSALYFCASSFGGGSYEQYFGPGTRLTVT.

The rearrangement uses TRBV10-2 and TRBJ2-7; no clear D gene. V was cut by 6 bases and J by 5 bases, with 17 bases left in between. This CDR3 is built from 14 residues. Germline CDR1 and CDR2: WSHSY and SAAADI. Here the CDR3 reads CASREIERINEQYF. In DNA form, the CDR3 reads TGCGCCAGCAGGGAAATAGAACGGATCAACGAGCAGTACTTC.

Comments on this clone: Other nucleotide sequences from this sample produce the same CDR3. This chain connects TRBV5-1 to TRBJ2-7; 9 bases agree with TRBD1. The CDR3 is 14 amino acids. Looked up from germline, CDR1 is SGHRS and CDR2 is YFSETQ. The junction had 4 bases not matched to a gene; V was cut back by 5 bases and J by 1 base. In DNA form, the CDR3 reads TGCGCCAGCAGTCAGACAGGGGGGTCCTACGAGCAGTACTTC. The encoded protein is CASSQTGGSYEQYF.

The rearrangement joins TRBV18 to TRBJ2-7; D is ambiguous. Germline CDR1 and CDR2: KGHSH and LQKENI. This CDR3 has 16 amino acids. Trimming pared 4 bases from V and 0 bases from J, leaving 16 bases between. In DNA form, the CDR3 reads TGTGCCAGCTCACGACCGCGGTTGTCAGGCTCCTACGAGCAGTACTTC. Amino acids: CASSRPRLSGSYEQYF. The full variable domain, in which reference TRBV18 and TRBJ2-7 provide the parts outside the CDR3, is NAGVMQNPRHLVRRRGQEARLRCSPMKGHSHVYWYRQLPEEGLKFMVYLQKENIIDESGMPKERFSAEFPKEGPSILRIQQVVRGDSAAYFCASSRPRLSGSYEQYFGPGTRLTVT.

The CDR3 sequence is CASSPRDEKLFF. CDR3 coding DNA: TGTGCCAGTAGTCCTCGGGATGAAAAACTGTTTTTT. V gene TRBV19 combines with J gene TRBJ1-4; unclear D gene. V lost 5 bases and J 6 bases, leaving 7 bases between the germline ends. The V gene's germline CDR1 is LNHDA and CDR2 SQIVND (reference sequence). The CDR3 length is 12 residues.

In regard to this clone: An end of the junction differs from the germline gene, which may be a read error. The chain links TRBV6-6 to TRBJ2-2, with 9 bases aligning to TRBD1. CDR3 size: 14 residues. Looked up from germline, CDR1 is MNHNY and CDR2 is SVGAGI (reference sequence). The CDR3 coding sequence is TGTGCCAGCAGCGACAGGGGGAACACCGGGGAGCTGTTCTTT. The encoded protein is CASSDRGNTGELFF.

The chain combines TRBV5-1 with TRBJ2-5; perhaps TRBD2 as D (5 bases). The length of the CDR3 is 14 residues. The germline CDR1 and CDR2 sequences are SGHRS and YFSETQ. V lost 0 bases, J lost 3 bases, and 9 bases lay in between. The CDR3, as DNA: TGCGCCAGCAGCTTGGTCCGAGGGAAAGAGACCCAGTACTTC. The encoded protein is CASSLVRGKETQYF.

The chain couples TRBV6-5 to TRBJ1-1; 7 bases are shared with TRBD1. The germline V gene has CDR1 MNHEY and CDR2 SVGAGI. With 1 base clipped from V and 5 bases from J, the junction kept 1 base outside the gene matches. The CDR3 runs 13 residues. The CDR3 loop is CASSYLQGTEAFF. In DNA, the CDR3 is TGTGCCAGCAGTTACTTACAGGGGACTGAAGCTTTCTTT.

The V call is TRBV6-6, the J call TRBJ1-2, with 12 bases matching TRBD1. CDR3 length: 16 residues. The V gene's germline CDR1 is MNHNY and CDR2 SVGAGI (reference sequence). Trimming cost V 5 bases and J 4 bases; bases outside gene matches: 8. CDR3 sequence: CASSKGQGASGYGYTF. CDR3 sequence (DNA): TGTGCCAGCAGTAAGGGACAGGGGGCTTCAGGCTATGGCTACACCTTC.

The chain uses TRBV2 and TRBJ2-3; tentative D call: TRBD1 (5 bases). Deletions cut 5 bases from V and 4 bases from J, with 13 bases between. Germline CDR1 reads SNHLY; CDR2 reads FYNNEI. The CDR3 spans 14 residues. CDR3 amino acids: CASSPDRWADTQYF. CDR3 DNA sequence: TGTGCCAGCAGTCCCGACAGATGGGCAGATACGCAGTATTTT. The variable domain in full, with the rest retrieved from reference TRBV2 and TRBJ2-3, is EPEVTQTPSHQVTQMGQEVILRCVPISNHLYFYWYRQILGQKVEFLVSFYNNEISEKSEIFDDQFSVERPDGSNFTLKIRSTKLEDSAMYFCASSPDRWADTQYFGPGTRLTVL.

The rearrangement uses TRBV30 and TRBJ2-2; D assignment may be TRBD1 or TRBD2 (6 bases each). CDR3 length: 19 residues. Looked up from germline, CDR1 is GTSNPN and CDR2 is SVGIG (reference sequence). The V end lost 0 bases, the J end lost 1 base, and 21 bases lay between the germline ends. In nucleotides, the CDR3 is TGTGCCTGGAGTGTGACGAGGATTTCCGGGGGCGAGAACACCGGGGAGCTGTTTTTT. This codes for CAWSVTRISGGENTGELFF.

The CDR3 nucleotides are TGTGCCAGCGGTGGCGGGGGCACTGAAGCTTTCTTT. Translated, it gives CASGGGGTEAFF. The chain recombines TRBV9 with TRBJ1-1, with a tentative D call TRBD1 (5 bases). V gave up 7 bases and J gave up 4 bases, with 11 bases separating them. The CDR3 loop spans 12 amino acids. Germline-derived CDR1 and CDR2 are SGDLS and YYNGEE.

V is TRBV5-4 and J is TRBJ2-1; 8 nucleotides align to TRBD1. The CDR3 contains 16 residues. Trimming removed 5 bases from V and 2 bases from J; junction bases left unmatched: 9. The germline gives CDR1 SGHNT, CDR2 YYREEE (reference sequence). This CDR3 is CASRQRTGTAYNEQFF. CDR3 DNA sequence: TGTGCCAGCAGACAGAGGACAGGGACTGCCTACAATGAGCAGTTCTTC.

This sequence joins TRBV5-8 and TRBJ1-5; weak D call: TRBD1 (5 bases). V was pared by 5 bases and J by 0 bases, with 12 bases between. Germline assignment: CDR1 SGHTS and CDR2 YDEGEE. This CDR3 is 15 amino acids long. This chain's CDR3 is CASRPSGLSNQPQHF. For the CDR3, the DNA is TGTGCCAGCAGGCCTTCGGGACTTAGCAATCAGCCCCAGCATTTT.

This chain joins TRBV18 and TRBJ1-3; D is unresolved. The V gene lost 1 base and the J gene lost 1 base, with 5 bases spanning the gap. This CDR3 spans 14 amino acids. Germline V gene lookup returns CDR1 KGHSH and CDR2 LQKENI. CDR3: CASSPLQSGNTIYF. CDR3 nucleotides: TGTGCCAGCTCACCACTCCAATCTGGAAACACCATATATTTT.

This chain joins TRBV4-1 and TRBJ2-2, with 8 bases lining up with TRBD2. This CDR3 comprises 16 residues. From germline, CDR1 is MGHRA and CDR2 YSYEKL. The ends lost 4 bases at V and 5 bases at J; junction bases unmatched: 9. CDR3 sequence reads: CASSPLQPSGTGELFF. The CDR3 region has the DNA TGCGCCAGCAGCCCCCTCCAGCCTAGCGGGACCGGGGAGCTGTTTTTT.

The gene calls are TRBV28 and TRBJ1-5, with D possibly being TRBD1 (5 bases). V was cut by 7 bases and J by 1 base, with 14 bases left in between. The CDR3 has 15 residues. Germline values: CDR1 MDHEN, CDR2 SYDVKM. Here the CDR3 DNA reads TGTGCCAGCACCTACCAGGGAATGAGCAATCAGCCCCAGCATTTT. Its protein product is CASTYQGMSNQPQHF.